Following are 10 T cell receptor beta chains from one sample sequenced in a study of cytomegalovirus exposure and HLA in healthy donors. 60 Vbeta and 13 Jbeta primers were used in PCR. The data were produced by immunoSEQ multiplex PCR, yet TCRdb's version contains in-frame clones alone and is incomplete. In the table there are over 150,000 clones, roughly 75% of which are singletons. The sequenced material came from PBMCs. The receptors shown here come from a woman in her fifties or sixties in good health and CMV-seropositive.

V usage is TRBV5-8 and J usage is TRBJ1-5, with a possible D match to TRBD1 (6 bases). Germline V CDR1 and CDR2: SGHTS, YDEGEE. The CDR3 consists of 14 residues. Between the trimmed V and J ends, which lost 3 bases and 0 bases, there was a span of 7 bases. The CDR3: CASSSGHSNQPQHF. As DNA, the CDR3 is TGTGCCAGCAGCTCGGGACATAGCAATCAGCCCCAGCATTTT.

This chain links TRBV27 with TRBJ2-2; D call uncertain. Germline values: CDR1 MNHEY, CDR2 SMNVEV (reference sequence). The CDR3 is 12 residues long. Trimming removed 3 bases from V and 7 bases from J, with 6 bases in between. The DNA for the CDR3 is TGTGCCAGCAGTTTTTACGGCGGGGAGCTGTTTTTT. The encoded protein is CASSFYGGELFF.

The rearrangement joins TRBV6-5 to TRBJ2-7, with D tentatively TRBD2 (6 bases). The CDR3 has 15 amino acids. The V end lost 0 bases, the J end lost 3 bases, and 12 bases lay between the germline ends. Germline CDR1 and CDR2: MNHEY and SVGAGI. The CDR3 reads CASSYSMWGVYEQYF. Written as DNA, the CDR3 is TGTGCCAGCAGTTACTCGATGTGGGGGGTCTACGAGCAGTACTTC.

The J gene is TRBJ1-2, the V gene TRBV19, with a weak D call TRBD1 (5 bases). Germline CDR1 is LNHDA and CDR2 is SQIVND (reference sequence). The V end was cut by 6 bases, the J end by 7 bases, with 18 bases between. This CDR3 region has 14 residues. The CDR3 spells CASRSGAINSGYTF. CDR3 nucleotides: TGTGCCAGTAGAAGTGGGGCCATAAACAGTGGCTACACCTTC. The complete variable domain, with remaining parts taken from reference TRBV19 and TRBJ1-2, reads DGGITQSPKYLFRKEGQNVTLSCEQNLNHDAMYWYRQDPGQGLRLIYYSQIVNDFQKGDIAEGYSVSREKKESFPLTVTSAQKNPTAFYLCASRSGAINSGYTFGSGTRLTVV.

This sequence joins TRBV28 and TRBJ2-3; unclear D gene. Germline loops: CDR1 MDHEN, CDR2 SYDVKM. CDR3 size: 13 residues. V lost 5 bases, J lost 8 bases, and 14 bases lay in between. CDR3 sequence: CASSPRLAATQYF. In DNA, the CDR3 is TGTGCCAGCAGTCCCAGACTGGCGGCTACGCAGTATTTT.

A few counts support this clone. The V call is TRBV18, the J call TRBJ2-1; D not resolved. Germline assignment: CDR1 KGHSH and CDR2 LQKENI. The germline V and J ends were trimmed by 0 bases and 1 base, with 10 bases remaining between them. There are 16 residues in the CDR3. The CDR3 bases are TGTGCCAGCTCACCACCTTCTAGTGGTTCCTACAATGAGCAGTTCTTC. This translates into CASSPPSSGSYNEQFF.

The chain recombines TRBV28 with TRBJ2-1; possibly TRBD1 for D (5 bases). V lost 4 bases and J 9 bases, leaving 19 bases between the germline ends. The CDR3 spans 15 residues. Per the germline V gene, CDR1 is MDHEN and CDR2 is SYDVKM. The DNA for the CDR3 is TGTGCCAGCAGTTCCCTTTATGGGGCTTTTCGTGAGCAGTTCTTC. It is translated as CASSSLYGAFREQFF.

The chain joins TRBV19 to TRBJ1-1, with a weak D call TRBD1 (6 bases). Looked up from germline, CDR1 is LNHDA and CDR2 is SQIVND (reference sequence). The CDR3 length is 12 residues. With 6 bases removed from V and 3 bases from J, the gap between germline ends came to 8 bases. CDR3 loop: CASRGGHTEAFF. The CDR3 nucleotides are TGTGCCAGTAGGGGGGGGCACACTGAAGCTTTCTTT.

This clone was detected a few times. The V gene is TRBV15, the J gene TRBJ2-3, with 10 bases identical to TRBD2. Trimming cost V 1 base and J 2 bases; bases outside gene matches: 12. CDR1 is LNHNV and CDR2 is YYDKDF in the germline V gene (reference sequence). This CDR3 contains 19 residues. The CDR3 protein is CATSRGAWASGGPTDTQYF. CDR3 bases: TGTGCCACCAGCAGAGGGGCGTGGGCTAGCGGGGGTCCCACAGATACGCAGTATTTT.

The chain carries TRBV19 and TRBJ2-3; possible D gene TRBD1, 5 bases. Germline CDR1 reads LNHDA; CDR2 reads SQIVND (reference sequence). The CDR3 is 13 residues long. Trimming removed 7 bases at V and 4 bases at J, with 12 bases between. The CDR3 loop is CASNVGAADTQYF. CDR3 nucleotides: TGTGCCAGTAATGTAGGGGCGGCAGATACGCAGTATTTT.